This T cell receptor (beta chain) was sequenced during a study of T cells in Graves' hyperthyroidism and ophthalmopathy. Study-wide background: Once the initial diagnosis was made, peripheral blood was obtained before any treatment.

Study conclusions and caveats: Most thyroid clonotypes that were expanded above 0.001 also turned up in blood.

It was RNA transcripts that yielded the amplified TCR beta CDR3 regions. The TCR CDR3 first-round RT-PCR relied on the HTBI primer set. One entry per CDR3 protein results from TCRdb running MiXCR on the multiplex PCR reads. Of roughly 350,000 distinct CDR3 sequences listed, about 14% were seen once; the top ten hold about 18%. This clonotype was picked up a small number of times. What it binds is not known. The TCR comes from a woman aged 30 to 39 with Graves' ophthalmopathy. Material: blood.

For the CDR3, the DNA is TGTGCCAGCCAGCGGGAATTCGGCGATACGCAGTATTTT. Translated, it gives CASQREFGDTQYF. This chain connects TRBV6-2 or TRBV6-3 to TRBJ2-3; 7 positions agree with TRBD2. This CDR3 is built from 13 residues. The germline V gene encodes CDR1 MNHEY and CDR2 SVGEGT. V dropped 8 bases and J dropped 6; count of bases not matched to a gene: 8.